The clone carrying this TCR beta chain was counted between two and nine times. Antigen specificity is unknown. The use of a sample-barcoded 5' primer and a J-beta primer mix characterized a second PCR of roughly 6 to 11 cycles. TCRdb ran MiXCR on the 5' RACE reads and lists one entry per CDR3 protein. There are about 720,000 distinct CDR3 sequences in the sample; about 20% occur only once, and roughly 22% lies in the top ten. The data originate from a study of blood T cells in healthy people across ages. Study-level points and caveats: Higher diversity and more naive CD4+ cells were features of long-lived donors, compared to aged donors.

Germline trimming cut 1 base from V and 1 base from J; bases unmatched to any gene: 4. Germline CDR1 SGHAT, CDR2 FQNNGV. The CDR3 length is 18 residues. The source material was blood. V usage is TRBV11-2 and J usage is TRBJ2-1; 13 bases line up with TRBD2. This receptor was identified in a man aged 65 to 79 in good health. CDR3 protein: CASSLARLAGGSYNEQFF. The CDR3 DNA sequence: TGTGCCAGCAGCTTAGCCAGACTAGCGGGAGGTTCCTACAATGAGCAGTTCTTC.